At least ten counts were recorded for the clone carrying this TCR beta chain. The antigen is not known. Patients were excluded for uncontrolled infection, other autoimmune disease, pregnancy or lactation. The data originate from a study of T cells in Graves' hyperthyroidism and ophthalmopathy. Study in general: Peripheral blood was acquired at first diagnosis, ahead of any therapy whatsoever.

Trimming at V came to 5 bases and at J to 7 bases, leaving 11 bases not matched to a gene. Per the germline V gene, CDR1 is SEHNR and CDR2 is FQNEAQ (reference sequence). The CDR3 spans 15 residues. TCR beta CDR3 regions were amplified from RNA. Using the HTBI primer set, a first-round RT-PCR was run on the TCR CDR3. Using its own MiXCR run on the multiplex PCR reads, TCRdb lists one record per CDR3 protein. Of fewer than 300,000 distinct CDR3 sequences listed, around a quarter are singletons. Overall study findings and caveats: In blood, most of the thyroid clonotypes expanded above 0.001 were also present. By a 13 V-J model, ophthalmopathy was set apart from stable hyperthyroidism.

The chain recombines TRBV7-9 with TRBJ1-2; 9 bases are a match to TRBD1. The TCR comes from a man aged 35 to 55 with Graves' hyperthyroidism that later progressed to Graves' ophthalmopathy. Sequencing was done on a sample of blood. CDR3 sequence: CASSIGNGTGSGYTF. The DNA of the CDR3 is TGTGCCAGCAGCATAGGGAATGGGACAGGGAGTGGCTACACCTTC.